This T cell receptor beta chain comes out of a study of T cells in localized non-small cell lung cancer. Measured with immunoSEQ multiplex PCR; TCRdb has only the in-frame clones, and not every one. The data contain about 70,000 clones, roughly 90% of them singletons. Study findings and constraints: Adjacent lung had a median roughly 50 of the 100 largest tumor clones. Because only a single region of the tumor was sequenced, heterogeneity remains possible. Overall survival was longer when the density of T cells in the blood was higher.

V dropped 5 bases and J dropped 2 bases, with 13 bases sitting between them. This CDR3 has 15 amino acids. Per the germline V gene, CDR1 is SGHVS and CDR2 is FQNEAQ. Points on this clone: Antigen unknown.

The genes are TRBV7-8 and TRBJ1-3, with TRBD1 as a possible D gene (6 bases). The clonotype comes from a male donor older than 55 with stage III squamous cell lung carcinoma. Source: peripheral blood, taken before any cancer treatment. CDR3 amino acids: CASSATGATGNTIYF. DNA of the CDR3: TGTGCCAGCAGCGCGACAGGTGCGACTGGAAACACCATATATTTT.